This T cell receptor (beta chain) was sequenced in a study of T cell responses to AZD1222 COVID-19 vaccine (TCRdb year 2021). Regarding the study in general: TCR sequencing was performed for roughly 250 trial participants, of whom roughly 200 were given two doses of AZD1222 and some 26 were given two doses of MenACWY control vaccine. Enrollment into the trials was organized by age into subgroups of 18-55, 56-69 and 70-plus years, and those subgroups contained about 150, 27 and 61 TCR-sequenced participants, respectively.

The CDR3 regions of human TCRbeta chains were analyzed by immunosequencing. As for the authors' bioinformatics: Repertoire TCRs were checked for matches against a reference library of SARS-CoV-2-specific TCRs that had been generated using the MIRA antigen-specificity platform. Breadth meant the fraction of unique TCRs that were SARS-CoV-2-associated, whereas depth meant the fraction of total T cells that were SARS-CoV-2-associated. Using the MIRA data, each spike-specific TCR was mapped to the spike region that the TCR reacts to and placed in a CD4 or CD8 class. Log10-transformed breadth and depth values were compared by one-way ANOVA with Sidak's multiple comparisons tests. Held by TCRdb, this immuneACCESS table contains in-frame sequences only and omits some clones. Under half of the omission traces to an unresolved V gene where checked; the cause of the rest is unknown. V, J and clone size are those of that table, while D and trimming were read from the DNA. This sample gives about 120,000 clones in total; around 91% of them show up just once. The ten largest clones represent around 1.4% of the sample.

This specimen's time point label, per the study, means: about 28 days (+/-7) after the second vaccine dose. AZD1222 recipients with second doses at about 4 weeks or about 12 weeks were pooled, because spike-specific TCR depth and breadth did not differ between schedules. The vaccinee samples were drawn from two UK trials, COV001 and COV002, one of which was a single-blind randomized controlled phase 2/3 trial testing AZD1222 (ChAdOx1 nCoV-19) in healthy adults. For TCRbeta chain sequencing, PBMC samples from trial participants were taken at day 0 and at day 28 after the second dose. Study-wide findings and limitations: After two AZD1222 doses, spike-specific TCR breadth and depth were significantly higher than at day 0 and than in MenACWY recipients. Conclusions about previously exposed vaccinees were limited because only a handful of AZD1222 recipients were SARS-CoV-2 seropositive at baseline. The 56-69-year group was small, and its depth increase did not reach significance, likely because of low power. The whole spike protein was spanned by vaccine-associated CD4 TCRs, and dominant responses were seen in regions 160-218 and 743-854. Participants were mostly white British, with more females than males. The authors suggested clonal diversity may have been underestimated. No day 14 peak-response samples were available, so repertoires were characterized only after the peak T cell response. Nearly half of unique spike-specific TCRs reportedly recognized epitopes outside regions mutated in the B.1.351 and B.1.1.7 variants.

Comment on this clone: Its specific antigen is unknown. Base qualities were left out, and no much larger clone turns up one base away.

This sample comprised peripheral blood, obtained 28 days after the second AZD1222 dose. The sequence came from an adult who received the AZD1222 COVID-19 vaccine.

At the DNA level, the sequence is TGTGCCAGCAGTGGGACAGCGAACACTGAAGCTTTCTTT. This gives the protein CASSGTANTEAFF. The sequence links TRBV2 to TRBJ1-1, with TRBD1 as a weak D call on 6 bases. A distance of 7 bases separates the germline ends of V and J, which lose 4 bases and 1 base respectively. From the cysteine through the phenylalanine, the CDR3 covers 13 amino acids. The kept DNA is CDR3 alone, 39 bases in frame from the first base. The germline V gene supplies CDR1 SNHLY and CDR2 FYNNEI.